The text below deals with one T cell receptor beta chain. The data are from a study of shared clonotypes between healthy human individuals. Clones were read by immunoSEQ multiplex PCR, and TCRdb kept only the in-frame ones, dropping some. The table includes about 2.1 million clones, about 93% detected once. CD45RO-negative CD8 cells positively selected for CCR7 made up the naive population, which excluded terminally differentiated effector memory CD45RA+ cells. Specimen: naive CD8+ T cells from PBMCs. This clonotype was obtained from a man aged 18 to 30 in good health. Some clones in this sample may be carry-over from other donors' samples.

CDR3: CASTRDRVGSIDEQFF. The CDR3 region has the DNA TGTGCCAGCACCCGGGACAGGGTCGGTTCGATCGATGAGCAGTTCTTC. V and J are TRBV27 and TRBJ2-1, with 9 positions matching TRBD1. This CDR3 has 16 amino acids. From germline, CDR1 is MNHEY and CDR2 SMNVEV (reference sequence). The junction had 15 bases not matched to a gene; V was cut back by 7 bases and J by 8 bases.